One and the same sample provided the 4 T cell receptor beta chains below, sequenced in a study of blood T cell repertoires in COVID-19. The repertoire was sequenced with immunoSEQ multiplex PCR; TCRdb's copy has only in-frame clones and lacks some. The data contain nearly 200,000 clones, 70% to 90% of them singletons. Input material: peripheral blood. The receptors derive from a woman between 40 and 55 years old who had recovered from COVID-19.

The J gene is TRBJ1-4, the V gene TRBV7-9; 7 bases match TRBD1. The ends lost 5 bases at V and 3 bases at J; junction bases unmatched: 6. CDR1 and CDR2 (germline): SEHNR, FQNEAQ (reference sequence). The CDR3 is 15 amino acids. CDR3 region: CASSGLQGANEKLFF. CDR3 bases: TGTGCCAGCAGCGGCCTTCAGGGGGCTAATGAAAAACTGTTTTTT.

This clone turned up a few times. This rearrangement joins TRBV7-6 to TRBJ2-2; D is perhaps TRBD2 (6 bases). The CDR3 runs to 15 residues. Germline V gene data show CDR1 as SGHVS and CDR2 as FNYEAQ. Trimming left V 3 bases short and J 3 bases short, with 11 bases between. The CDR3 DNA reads TGTGCCAGCAGCTTTGGTGGACTATACACCGGGGAGCTGTTTTTT. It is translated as CASSFGGLYTGELFF.

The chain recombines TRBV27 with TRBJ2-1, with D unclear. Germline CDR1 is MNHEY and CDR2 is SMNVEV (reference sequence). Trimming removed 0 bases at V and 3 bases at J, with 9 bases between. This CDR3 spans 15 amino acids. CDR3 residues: CASSLSPSFYNEQFF. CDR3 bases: TGTGCCAGCAGTTTATCCCCTAGTTTCTACAATGAGCAGTTCTTC.

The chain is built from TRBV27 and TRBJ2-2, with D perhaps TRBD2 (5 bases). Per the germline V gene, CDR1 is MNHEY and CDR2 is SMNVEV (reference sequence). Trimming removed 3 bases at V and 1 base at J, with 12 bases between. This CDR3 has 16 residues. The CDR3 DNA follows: TGTGCCAGCAGTTTTTTTAGAGGGAAGAACACCGGGGAGCTGTTTTTT. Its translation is CASSFFRGKNTGELFF.